The 14 T cell receptor beta chains below were found in one sample sequenced in a study of CD8 T cells in ankylosing spondylitis. The study's findings and limits: Characteristic of ankylosing spondylitis blood, it appeared, was a TCR beta motif comprising about eight highly homologous variants.

These receptors have no known antigen. MiXCR, run by TCRdb on the 5' RACE reads, gives a single entry per CDR3 protein. The table lists 650,000 to 800,000 distinct CDR3 sequences, about 20% of them singletons. The sample comprised blood, either unsorted or a sorted T cell fraction (not recorded which). The source of these receptors is a male donor with ankylosing spondylitis.

This clonotype was counted a few times. The genes are TRBV20-1 and TRBJ2-7, with TRBD2 identical over 8 bases. This CDR3 comprises 14 residues. J was trimmed by 7 bases and V by 8 bases; bases with no gene match: 16. Germline V gene lookup returns CDR1 DFQATT and CDR2 SNEGSKA (reference sequence). CDR3 region: CSIKAGAQTGEQYF. In nucleotides, the CDR3 is TGCAGTATTAAAGCGGGGGCCCAAACGGGAGAGCAGTACTTC.

The genes are TRBV5-1 and TRBJ1-1; possibly TRBD1 for D (5 bases). The germline V gene encodes CDR1 SGHRS and CDR2 YFSETQ. Trimming shortened V by 0 bases and J by 5 bases, and 8 bases separated the two germline ends. The CDR3 extends over 13 amino acids. The CDR3 DNA reads as TGCGCCAGCAGCTTGGCCGAGGGGACTGAAGCTTTCTTT. Translated: CASSLAEGTEAFF.

CDR3 region: CASSLVGTEGTNEKLFF. Here the CDR3 DNA reads TGTGCCAGCAGCTTAGTCGGGACGGAAGGAACTAATGAAAAACTGTTTTTT. The gene calls are TRBV7-2 and TRBJ1-4; weak D call: TRBD1 (5 bases). The germline gives CDR1 SGHTA, CDR2 FQGNSA. Trimming cost V 1 base and J 1 base, with 13 bases left between them. This CDR3 contains 17 residues.

This clonotype was detected only a few times. The chain is built from TRBV5-6 and TRBJ2-5; D gene unclear. V was trimmed by 0 bases and J by 2 bases, leaving 17 bases between them. The CDR3 extends over 17 amino acids. Germline lookup yields CDR1 SGHDT and CDR2 YYEEEE. The CDR3 DNA is TGTGCCAGCAGCTTGGCGCAAGGGATAGTCTCGCAAGAGACCCAGTACTTC. This gives the protein CASSLAQGIVSQETQYF. Using reference TRBV5-6 and TRBJ2-5 for the parts outside the CDR3, the full variable domain is DAGVTQSPTHLIKTRGQQVTLRCSPKSGHDTVSWYQQALGQGPQFIFQYYEEEERQRGNFPDRFSGHQFPNYSSELNVNALLLGDSALYLCASSLAQGIVSQETQYFGPGTRLLVL.

This clonotype occurred many times. The chain links TRBV4-3 to TRBJ2-1; D is perhaps TRBD1 (6 bases). V dropped 2 bases and J dropped 8 bases, with 19 bases sitting between them. Germline V gene lookup returns CDR1 LGHNA and CDR2 YSLEER. The length of the CDR3 is 16 residues. The CDR3 here is CASSQSGPGVVDEQFF. DNA for the CDR3: TGCGCCAGCAGCCAATCCGGCCCAGGGGTGGTGGATGAGCAGTTCTTC.

The sample holds many counts of this clonotype. This chain joins TRBV7-3 and TRBJ2-3; 8 nucleotides line up with TRBD2. CDR1 SGHTA and CDR2 FQGTGA come from the germline V gene. J lost 4 bases, V lost 2 bases, and 8 bases had no gene match. There are 16 residues in the CDR3. CDR3 DNA: TGTGCCAGCAGCTTACCGGGGGGGGGCAGAGCAGATACGCAGTATTTT. This sequence encodes CASSLPGGGRADTQYF. Full variable domain (remainder filled in from reference TRBV7-3 and TRBJ2-3): GAGVSQTPSNKVTEKGKYVELRCDPISGHTALYWYRQSLGQGPEFLIYFQGTGAADDSGLPNDRFFAVRPEGSVSTLKIQRTERGDSAVYLCASSLPGGGRADTQYFGPGTRLTVL.

The sample holds a few counts of this clonotype. The chain is built from TRBV6-1 and TRBJ2-2; D possibly uses TRBD1 or TRBD2 (5 bases each). The germline V and J ends were trimmed by 2 bases and 6 bases, with 13 bases remaining between them. This CDR3 comprises 15 residues. Germline CDR1 reads MNHNS; CDR2 reads SASEGT. This chain's CDR3 is CASSEQGRGSGELFF. The CDR3 DNA is TGTGCCAGCAGTGAACAGGGACGGGGTTCCGGGGAGCTGTTTTTT.

This clonotype was observed a few times. The chain carries TRBV20-1 and TRBJ2-3; TRBD2 matches at 9 bases. V shed 6 bases and J 3 bases; nucleotides not matched to a gene: 4. The CDR3 spans 13 residues. Per germline, CDR1 DFQATT and CDR2 SNEGSKA (reference sequence). The CDR3, as DNA: TGCAGTGCGGGCGGGGGGGGTACAGATACGCAGTATTTT. Its protein is CSAGGGGTDTQYF.

The table lists this clonotype with a few counts. The chain joins TRBV20-1 to TRBJ2-1; 8 positions agree with TRBD1. Germline V gives CDR1 DFQATT, CDR2 SNEGSKA (reference sequence). J was trimmed by 5 bases and V by 3 bases; bases with no gene match: 12. The length of the CDR3 is 16 residues. The CDR3 is CSARDPGGADHNEQFF. The CDR3 nucleotides are TGCAGTGCTAGGGACCCAGGGGGCGCAGATCACAATGAGCAGTTCTTC.

The table lists this clonotype with a few counts. V and J are TRBV9 and TRBJ2-5; TRBD2 is a possible D gene (6 bases). CDR3 size: 15 residues. Germline-derived CDR1 and CDR2 are SGDLS and YYNGEE. With 5 bases removed from V and 2 bases from J, the gap between germline ends came to 16 bases. CDR3 loop: CASSKVGTEQETQYF. The CDR3, as DNA: TGTGCCAGCAGTAAAGTAGGGACTGAACAAGAGACCCAGTACTTC.

This rearrangement joins TRBV5-6 to TRBJ2-7, with 7 bases identical to TRBD2. The CDR3 sequence is 15 residues long. V lost 4 bases and J lost 2; bases outside the gene matches: 9. The germline V gene encodes CDR1 SGHDT and CDR2 YYEEEE. CDR3 amino acids: CASSSRDYPTYEQYF. CDR3 sequence (DNA): TGTGCCAGCAGCAGCCGGGACTACCCGACCTACGAGCAGTACTTC.

This chain links TRBV3-1 with TRBJ2-1, with TRBD2 matching 9 bases. The germline V gene has CDR1 LGHDT and CDR2 YNNKEL (reference sequence). V lost 3 bases and J lost 5; bases outside the gene matches: 8. This CDR3 comprises 16 residues. The CDR3 sequence is CASSQETSGADNEQFF. The DNA of the CDR3 is TGTGCCAGCAGCCAGGAGACTAGCGGAGCCGACAATGAGCAGTTCTTC.

This clonotype was seen a handful of times. The V and J genes are TRBV4-1 and TRBJ2-1, with 9 bases aligning to TRBD2. Germline CDR1 reads MGHRA; CDR2 reads YSYEKL. After removal of 4 bases from V and 7 bases from J, the junction contained 14 bases not matched to a gene. The CDR3 length is 17 residues. The CDR3 bases are TGCGCCAGCAGCCGTCGGGATAGCGGGAGCGGCGATAATGAGCAGTTCTTC. Translation gives CASSRRDSGSGDNEQFF.

In its sample, this clonotype was seen a few times. V gene TRBV13 combines with J gene TRBJ2-3; TRBD2 matches at 12 bases. V was pared by 5 bases and J by 3 bases, with 6 bases of the junction left unmatched. Germline CDR1 and CDR2: PRHDT and FYEKMQ (reference sequence). The CDR3 spans 16 residues. CDR3 in amino acids: CASSPSSGGGTDTQYF. For the CDR3, the DNA is TGTGCCAGCAGCCCCTCTAGCGGGGGGGGGACAGATACGCAGTATTTT.